Shown below are 15 T cell receptor beta chains from a single sample sequenced in a study of T cell responses to AZD1222 COVID-19 vaccine. This table comes from immunoSEQ multiplex PCR, and its TCRdb copy is limited to in-frame clones, with some not included. The table has around 110,000 clones, about 90% seen once; the top ten hold roughly 6.5%. The sequencing used peripheral blood, collected on day 0 of AZD1222 vaccination. The origin of the receptors is an adult in good health.

V gene TRBV10-2 combines with J gene TRBJ2-4, with D unresolved. The germline V gene has CDR1 WSHSY and CDR2 SAAADI. V lost 8 bases to trimming and J lost 6 bases, with 11 bases between them. This CDR3 spans 12 amino acids. CDR3 in DNA: TGCGCCAGCTCGGCAGGCCTAAACATTCAGTACTTC. It codes for CASSAGLNIQYF.

The genes are TRBV5-1 and TRBJ2-7, with a possible D match to TRBD1 (5 bases). The CDR3 runs to 13 residues. Trimming cost V 5 bases and J 5 bases, with 14 bases left between them. From germline, CDR1 is SGHRS and CDR2 YFSETQ. The CDR3 DNA reads as TGCGCCAGCAGAGCTGGGGCTAGGGACGAGCAGTACTTC. It yields the protein CASRAGARDEQYF.

J is TRBJ2-1 and V is TRBV6-2 or TRBV6-3, with 11 nucleotides matching TRBD2. CDR1 is MNHEY and CDR2 is SVGEGT in the germline V gene. The V gene end was trimmed by 2 bases and the J gene end by 5 bases; junction bases not matched to a gene: 11. The CDR3 is 18 amino acids. Here the CDR3 DNA reads TGTGCCAGCAGTTACACAATAGCGGGAGGGATGTATAACAATGAGCAGTTCTTC. Translated: CASSYTIAGGMYNNEQFF.

The chain joins TRBV6-2 or TRBV6-3 to TRBJ1-3; D possibly corresponds to TRBD1 (5 bases). V was trimmed by 6 bases and J by 0 bases, leaving 15 bases between them. The germline V gene has CDR1 MNHEY and CDR2 SVGEGT. The CDR3 consists of 16 residues. The CDR3 DNA reads as TGTGCCAGCAGCCCGGAGGGGATCTACTCTGGAAACACCATATATTTT. It encodes CASSPEGIYSGNTIYF.

This chain uses TRBV30 with TRBJ1-1; D is perhaps TRBD1 (6 bases). V dropped 0 bases and J dropped 1 base, with 6 bases sitting between them. Germline V gives CDR1 GTSNPN, CDR2 SVGIG (reference sequence). The CDR3 length is 13 residues. The CDR3 loop is CAWSVQGNTEAFF. The CDR3 nucleotides are TGTGCCTGGAGTGTACAGGGGAACACTGAAGCTTTCTTT.

This rearrangement joins TRBV18 to TRBJ1-5, with D uncertain. Germline CDR1 KGHSH, CDR2 LQKENI. This CDR3 comprises 12 residues. V shed 5 bases and J shed 1 base, with 3 bases lying between them. The CDR3 loop reads CASSTSNQPQHF. In DNA, the CDR3 is TGTGCCAGCTCAACAAGCAATCAGCCCCAGCATTTT.

This chain uses TRBV9 with TRBJ2-2, with a weak D call TRBD2 (6 bases). The CDR3 covers 14 residues. Germline assignment: CDR1 SGDLS and CDR2 YYNGEE. V shed 8 bases and J shed 0 bases, with 11 bases lying between them. The CDR3 bases are TGTGCCAGTGAGGGACTGACGAACACCGGGGAGCTGTTTTTT. Its protein is CASEGLTNTGELFF.

This chain joins TRBV7-9 and TRBJ2-2; D is undetermined. This CDR3 has 15 residues. Per the germline V gene, CDR1 is SEHNR and CDR2 is FQNEAQ (reference sequence). Trimming took 1 base from V and 7 from J, leaving 13 bases between them. The CDR3 bases are TGTGCCAGCAGCTTAGTGTGGGGTATCGGCGGGGAGCTGTTTTTT. The encoded protein is CASSLVWGIGGELFF.

A few counts support this clone. CDR3 sequence (DNA): TGTGCCAGCACTTTCGGGACGGCTAGCTCCTACGAGCAGTACTTC. This translates into CASTFGTASSYEQYF. V and J are TRBV11-1 and TRBJ2-7; possibly TRBD1 or TRBD2 for D (5 bases each). V gave up 7 bases and J gave up 0 bases, with 16 bases separating them. The CDR3 totals 15 residues. The germline CDR1 and CDR2 sequences are SGHAT and FQDESV (reference sequence).

This rearrangement joins TRBV19 to TRBJ1-3; D might be TRBD1 (6 bases). This CDR3 spans 16 amino acids. Trimming removed 5 bases at V and 2 bases at J, with 16 bases between. Per germline, CDR1 LNHDA and CDR2 SQIVND (reference sequence). The CDR3 bases are TGTGCCAGTAGTGACCCAGGGGCCTTCCCTGGAAACACCATATATTTT. This encodes CASSDPGAFPGNTIYF.

V and J are TRBV19 and TRBJ2-6, with D perhaps matching TRBD1 (6 bases). CDR1 is LNHDA and CDR2 is SQIVND in the germline V gene (reference sequence). Trimming removed 3 bases from V and 3 bases from J, with 9 bases in between. The CDR3 runs to 15 residues. This CDR3 is CASSIGGFGANVLTF. CDR3 bases: TGTGCCAGTAGTATTGGGGGCTTTGGGGCCAACGTCCTGACTTTC.

This clone came up a few times. This rearrangement joins TRBV7-2 to TRBJ2-1; D gene ambiguous. The V end lost 5 bases, the J end lost 0 bases, and 11 bases lay between the germline ends. Germline-derived CDR1 and CDR2 are SGHTA and FQGNSA. The CDR3 runs 15 residues. The CDR3 region has the DNA TGTGCCAGCAGCCTTGTGGCGAGCTCCTACAATGAGCAGTTCTTC. Translating gives CASSLVASSYNEQFF. Complete variable domain (other parts from reference TRBV7-2 and TRBJ2-1): GAGVSQSPSNKVTEKGKDVELRCDPISGHTALYWYRQSLGQGLEFLIYFQGNSAPDKSGLPSDRFSAERTGGSVSTLTIQRTQQEDSAVYLCASSLVASSYNEQFFGPGTRLTVL.

The chain uses TRBV12-5 and TRBJ1-3; 7 bases match TRBD1. The J segment lost 4 bases and the V segment lost 3 bases, leaving 9 bases of the junction unmatched. The CDR3 covers 16 residues. Germline CDR1 LGHNT, CDR2 FRNRAP. CDR3 DNA: TGTGCTAGTGGTTTCGGAGGGGGCGCGGTAGGAAACACCATATATTTT. Its protein is CASGFGGGAVGNTIYF.

The J gene is TRBJ2-5, the V gene TRBV29-1; 12 bases line up with TRBD2. Germline V gene sequence: CDR1 SQVTM, CDR2 ANQGSEA. Losses at the gene ends were 6 bases for V and 5 bases for J; bases not matched to a gene: 10. The CDR3 is 15 residues long. Here the CDR3 reads CSVARLAGVGETQYF. CDR3 DNA: TGCAGCGTGGCCCGACTAGCGGGAGTGGGGGAGACCCAGTACTTC.

This clone was detected once. This chain joins TRBV7-2 and TRBJ2-6; D is uncertain. This CDR3 spans 17 amino acids. The V gene's germline CDR1 is SGHTA and CDR2 FQGNSA. Trimming removed 1 base at V and 2 bases at J, with 12 bases between. The CDR3, as DNA: TGTGCCAGCAGCTTAGTGATAGCCCTGACTGGGGCCAACGTCCTGACTTTC. Translating gives CASSLVIALTGANVLTF.